This is a list of T cell receptor beta chains from one sample in a study of cytomegalovirus exposure and HLA in healthy donors. Only in-frame clones appear in the TCRdb table, and some are missing; sequencing was by immunoSEQ multiplex PCR. Among approximately 97,000 clones, about 94% were seen once, and the ten largest hold around 1.1%. Sequenced material: PBMCs. The origin of the receptors is a woman aged 30 to 39 in good health and CMV-seropositive. Both conserved end residues are part of each CDR3. A D gene is named only where the DNA matches it firmly. For some rows the clone size is stated as once, few or many, or as a class when expanded; others skip it.

abundance	v_gene	d_gene	j_gene	CDR3nt	CDR3aa
NA	TRBV5-1	NA	TRBJ1-1	TGCGCCAGCAGGGCCAACACTGAAGCTTTCTTT	CASRANTEAFF
NA	TRBV30	NA	TRBJ2-5	TGTGCCTGGCGACAGCAAGAGACCCAGTACTTC	CAWRQQETQYF
NA	TRBV4-3	NA	TRBJ2-3	TGCGCCAGCAGCCAAGATGATTTAGGGTTACAGGGATACACAGATACGCAGTATTTT	CASSQDDLGLQGYTDTQYF
NA	TRBV5-8	NA	TRBJ1-5	TGTGCCAGCAGCTTGACGGGAAATAGCAATCAGCCCCAGCATTTT	CASSLTGNSNQPQHF
NA	TRBV5-6	NA	TRBJ2-5	TGTGCCAGCAGCTTCGGAGAGACCCAGTACTTC	CASSFGETQYF
NA	TRBV4-3	TRBD2	TRBJ2-7	TGCGCCAGCAGCCAAGATAAACTAGCGGACTCCTACGAGCAGTACTTC	CASSQDKLADSYEQYF
NA	TRBV12-5	NA	TRBJ2-1	TGTGCTAGTTCCAGGGGGGAGTCCTCCTACAATGAGCAGTTCTTC	CASSRGESSYNEQFF
NA	TRBV27	NA	TRBJ2-7	TGTGCCAGCACCCCGCGTCGGCACGACTCGGCACGCTCCTACGAGCAGTACTTC	CASTPRRHDSARSYEQYF
NA	TRBV18	TRBD1	TRBJ1-4	TGTGCCAGCTCCCCTACAGGGGCCGGAGCAACTAATGAAAAACTGTTTTTT	CASSPTGAGATNEKLFF
NA	TRBV20-1	NA	TRBJ1-1	TGCAGTGCTAGCCAGGAACCTGAAGCTTTCTTT	CSASQEPEAFF
NA	TRBV4-3	TRBD1	TRBJ2-7	TGCGCCAGCAGCCAAGACGTCGGGACAGGGGGGACCTACGAGCAGTACTTC	CASSQDVGTGGTYEQYF
NA	TRBV4-2	NA	TRBJ2-1	TGTGCCAGCAGCCAATCGGGGGAGGATCCCTATGAGCAGTTCTTC	CASSQSGEDPYEQFF
NA	TRBV7-9	NA	TRBJ2-3	TGTGCCAGCAGCTTAGGCCGAACAGGGACACCACCCACGGCAATGCAGTATTTT	CASSLGRTGTPPTAMQYF
NA	TRBV2	TRBD1	TRBJ1-2	TGTGCCAGCAGTGAAGATACGAGGACAGGGGGATCGGGACACGGCTACACCTTC	CASSEDTRTGGSGHGYTF
NA	TRBV19	TRBD2	TRBJ2-2	TGTGCCAGTAGTGGACTAGGTACGTCGAACACCGGGGAGCTGTTTTTT	CASSGLGTSNTGELFF
NA	TRBV18	NA	TRBJ2-2	TGTGCCAGCTCACCCAGGGGTGGAGTGAACACCGGGGAGCTGTTTTTT	CASSPRGGVNTGELFF
NA	TRBV2	NA	TRBJ2-2	TGTGCCAGCAACCGGGACTTCAACACCGGGGAGCTGTTTTTT	CASNRDFNTGELFF
few	TRBV5-1	NA	TRBJ2-7	TGCGCCAGCAGACTGAAACCCGGTCACGAGCAGTACTTC	CASRLKPGHEQYF
NA	TRBV6-1	TRBD2	TRBJ2-7	TGTGCCAGCAGTGACTCTGGACTAGGGCTTTACGAGCAGTACTTC	CASSDSGLGLYEQYF
NA	TRBV9	TRBD2	TRBJ2-3	TGTGCCAGCAGCGTAGATATAGCGGGAGGGCCTGATACGCAGTATTTT	CASSVDIAGGPDTQYF
NA	TRBV21-1	NA	TRBJ2-2	TGTGCCAGCAGCAAGGAGGACACCGGGGAGCTGTTTTTT	CASSKEDTGELFF
NA	TRBV7-9	TRBD2	TRBJ2-1	TGTGCCAGCAGCCCAGCGGCGGGAGGGCAGGGGTACAATGAGCAGTTCTTC	CASSPAAGGQGYNEQFF
NA	TRBV5-6	NA	TRBJ2-7	TGTGCCAGCAGCTTGCAGGGGTGGAACGAGCAGTACTTC	CASSLQGWNEQYF
NA	TRBV28	NA	TRBJ1-5	TGTGCCAGCAGGAAGCCAGGGAGCAATCAGCCCCAGCATTTT	CASRKPGSNQPQHF
once	TRBV28	NA	TRBJ2-7	TGTGCCAGTGGGAGAATTCCCGTATACGAGCAGTACTTC	CASGRIPVYEQYF
NA	TRBV7-6	TRBD2	TRBJ2-1	TGTGCCAGCACACTAGCGGGAATTTACAATGAGCAGTTCTTC	CASTLAGIYNEQFF
NA	TRBV28	TRBD1	TRBJ1-2	TGTGCCAGCACCGGGGGGACAGGGAGGAATCTTGGCTACACCTTC	CASTGGTGRNLGYTF
NA	TRBV2	TRBD2	TRBJ2-5	TGTGCCAGCAGGACTAGCGCCAGCCAAGAGACCCAGTACTTC	CASRTSASQETQYF
once	TRBV5-1	TRBD2	TRBJ2-5	TGCGCCAGCAGCTTGAGAAGCGGGGCCCAAGAGACCCAGTACTTC	CASSLRSGAQETQYF
NA	TRBV10-3	TRBD2	TRBJ2-7	TGTGCCATCAAGCGGGAGGGCGGCAGGGCCTCCTACGAGCAGTACTTC	CAIKREGGRASYEQYF
NA	TRBV5-6	NA	TRBJ1-5	TGTGCCAGCAGCTTGGGTCCGACAGCTAATCAGCCCCAGCATTTT	CASSLGPTANQPQHF
NA	TRBV6-5	NA	TRBJ2-3	TGTGCCAACAGTCCCGGACTACCCACACGCGATACGCAGTATTTT	CANSPGLPTRDTQYF
NA	TRBV19	TRBD1	TRBJ2-7	TGTGCCAGTAGTCTAACAGGGGGGACCTACGAGCAGTACTTC	CASSLTGGTYEQYF
NA	TRBV19	TRBD2	TRBJ2-3	TGTGCCAGTAGCACTAGCGGCCACACAGATACGCAGTATTTT	CASSTSGHTDTQYF
NA	TRBV7-6	NA	TRBJ1-5	TGTGCCAGCAGCCGGACAGTTTTGGAGCCCCAGCATTTT	CASSRTVLEPQHF
NA	TRBV30	NA	TRBJ1-4	TGTGCCTGGAGTTTAGGCGGGGGGGGGAGTCGAAATGAAAAACTGTTTTTT	CAWSLGGGGSRNEKLFF
NA	TRBV4-2	NA	TRBJ2-4	TGTGCCAGCAGCCAAGAACCTAGCCTTCCCCTAGGCAAAAACATTCAGTACTTC	CASSQEPSLPLGKNIQYF
NA	TRBV28	TRBD1	TRBJ2-1	TGTGCCAGCCTCGAATCGGGACAGGGGGGTACTGAGCAGTTCTTC	CASLESGQGGTEQFF
NA	TRBV19	TRBD2	TRBJ2-3	TGTGCCAGTAGTATAAGGTCCGTGAGCGGGAGAACAGATACGCAGTATTTT	CASSIRSVSGRTDTQYF
NA	TRBV10-3	TRBD1	TRBJ1-5	TGTGCCACGACAGGGGGAAATAGCAATCAGCCCCAGCATTTT	CATTGGNSNQPQHF
NA	TRBV5-6	TRBD1	TRBJ2-1	TGTGCCAGCAACCAACAGGGGGTGAACTACAATGAGCAGTTCTTC	CASNQQGVNYNEQFF
NA	TRBV7-8	NA	TRBJ2-3	TGTGCCAGCAGCTTCGTTACAGGCAACTTTCCTACCACAGATACGCAGTATTTT	CASSFVTGNFPTTDTQYF
NA	TRBV29-1	TRBD1	TRBJ2-5	TGCAGCGTCCGGACAGGGGAGGAGACCCAGTACTTC	CSVRTGEETQYF
NA	TRBV2	TRBD1	TRBJ1-1	TGTGCCAACGGACAGGGGGCTTACGCTGAAGCTTTCTTT	CANGQGAYAEAFF
NA	TRBV18	NA	TRBJ2-1	TGTGCCAGCTCACCAGGTCTAGCCGCGGCCAATGAGCAGTTCTTC	CASSPGLAAANEQFF
NA	TRBV6-5	TRBD2	TRBJ2-4	TGTGCCAGCGGAAACGGGAGGGGAAACATTCAGTACTTC	CASGNGRGNIQYF
NA	TRBV6-1	TRBD2	TRBJ2-1	TGTGCCAGCAGTGGATGGCTAGCGGGTTCCTACAATGAGCAGTTCTTC	CASSGWLAGSYNEQFF
NA	TRBV28	NA	TRBJ1-3	TGTGCCAGCAGTTTATTGGCCGGGTCCTCAGGAAACACCATATATTTT	CASSLLAGSSGNTIYF
NA	TRBV7-6	NA	TRBJ2-2	TGTGCCAGCAGCTTACCTTACCGGGACAAGCGCACCGGGGAGCTGTTTTTT	CASSLPYRDKRTGELFF
NA	TRBV5-1	TRBD1	TRBJ1-3	TGCGCCAGCAGCCCCGACAGGGTAACTGGAAACACCATATATTTT	CASSPDRVTGNTIYF
few	TRBV28	NA	TRBJ1-4	TGTGCCAGCAGTCCCCTAGGAGGAAAACTGTTTTTT	CASSPLGGKLFF